A single TCR beta chain is shown here with its context. Its antigen is currently unknown. These data are taken from a study of tumor-infiltrating lymphocytes in primary liver carcinoma. Study as a whole: About 3.5 to 8 million productive TCRbeta reads were obtained from the samples, with similar numbers across tissue types. Study outcomes and limitations: Among the pair types, tumor region pairs showed more overlap than tumor-adjacent and tumor-blood pairs. Tumor tissue displayed a significantly greater top-250-clone fraction than blood (p = 0.039).

Germline values: CDR1 MGHRA, CDR2 YSYEKL. The CDR3 loop spans 14 amino acids. From around 0.5 ug of total RNA, TCR beta-specific cDNA was reverse-transcribed using a constant-region primer. Three-round nested multiplex PCR performed with slightly modified ARM-PCR produced the TCR beta libraries. Primers for the first two PCR rounds were TRBV1-TRBV30 forward primers and a C-beta reverse primer (about 10 cycles per round). TCRdb itself ran the multiplex PCR reads through MiXCR, one entry per CDR3 protein. The sample yields fewer than 350,000 distinct CDR3 sequences, 65% seen once. For blood RNA, unsorted whole blood served as the source, and germline DNA was extracted too. Chronic HBV infection, untreated so far, was present in the patients.

This TCR was sampled from a man aged 40-50 years with primary liver carcinoma and hepatitis B virus infection. Specimen: peripheral blood. The chain recombines TRBV4-1 with TRBJ2-7; D may match TRBD1 or TRBD2 (5 bases each). The DNA for the CDR3 is TGCACCGGCAGCCAAGCGGACAAGGGCTACGAGCAGTACTTC. It specifies CTGSQADKGYEQYF.